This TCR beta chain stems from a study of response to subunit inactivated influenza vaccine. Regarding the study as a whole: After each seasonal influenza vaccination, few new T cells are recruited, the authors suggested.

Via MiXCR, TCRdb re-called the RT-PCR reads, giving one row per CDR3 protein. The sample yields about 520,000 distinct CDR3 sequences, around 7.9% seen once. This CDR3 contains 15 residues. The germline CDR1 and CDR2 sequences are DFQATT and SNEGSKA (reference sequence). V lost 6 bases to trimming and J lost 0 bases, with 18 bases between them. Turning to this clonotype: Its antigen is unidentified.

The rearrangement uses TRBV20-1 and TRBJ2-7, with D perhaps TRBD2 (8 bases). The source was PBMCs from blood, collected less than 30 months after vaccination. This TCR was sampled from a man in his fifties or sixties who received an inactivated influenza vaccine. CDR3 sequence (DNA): TGCAGTGCCGGGGGGGGGACAGTGAGCTCCTACGAGCAGTACTTC. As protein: CSAGGGTVSSYEQYF.